These T cell receptor beta chains were read from a single sample in a study of blood T cells in healthy people across ages. TCRdb reprocessed the 5' RACE reads with MiXCR, giving one entry per CDR3 protein. In the table there are more than 700,000 distinct CDR3 sequences, 53% of which are singletons. The sample taken for sequencing was blood. These receptors all come from a man older than 75 in good health. Both conserved end residues are part of each CDR3. A D gene is named only where the DNA matches it firmly. Expanded clones get a size class; other rows say once, few or many, or leave the size out.

J gene | V gene | clone size | D gene | CDR3 DNA | CDR3 protein
TRBJ2-1 | TRBV27 | few | - | TGTGCCAGCAGTTTCCTAAGGACAGACCAATCCAATGAGCAGTTCTTC | CASSFLRTDQSNEQFF
TRBJ2-5 | TRBV12-5 | few | - | TGTGCTAGTGGTCCAGGGACCACTCAAGAGACCCAGTACTTC | CASGPGTTQETQYF
TRBJ2-1 | TRBV20-1 | - | - | TGCAGTGCTAGAGATTCTCGAAGCTCCTACAATGAGCAGTTCTTC | CSARDSRSSYNEQFF
TRBJ2-7 | TRBV5-5 | - | - | TGTGCCAGCAGCTTGGGGTCTTTGCCTCTGGAGAGTTCCGAGCAGTACTTC | CASSLGSLPLESSEQYF
TRBJ2-7 | TRBV7-3 | - | - | TGTGCCAGCAGCTTATTTTTCGAGCAGTACTTC | CASSLFFEQYF
TRBJ2-7 | TRBV6-5 | - | - | TGTGCCAGCAGGCGGACTCGTACGTCCTACGAGCAGTACTTC | CASRRTRTSYEQYF
TRBJ1-2 | TRBV27 | - | TRBD1 | TGTGCCAGCAGTCCGGGGACAGGGTCGGCCTATGGCTACACCTTC | CASSPGTGSAYGYTF
TRBJ2-5 | TRBV11-2 | - | - | TGTGCCAGCAGCCCCCGGACTCGGGCGGGGGAGACCCAGTACTTC | CASSPRTRAGETQYF
TRBJ2-5 | TRBV6-5 | - | - | TGTGCCAGCAGAGATATCAGGGTATTGGAGACCCAGTACTTC | CASRDIRVLETQYF
TRBJ2-7 | TRBV10-3 | - | - | TGTGCCATCAGTGGGGGGGACTCCTACGAGCAGTACTTC | CAISGGDSYEQYF
TRBJ2-7 | TRBV11-2 | - | - | TGTGCCACAGTGGGGGGAAACACCTACGAGCAGTACTTC | CATVGGNTYEQYF
TRBJ2-5 | TRBV5-1 | - | - | TGCGCCAGCAGCTTGGAGTACGGTCAAGGGACCCAGTACTTC | CASSLEYGQGTQYF
TRBJ2-2 | TRBV7-3 | once | TRBD2 | TGTGCCAGCAGCTTATATGGGACTAGTTTCACCGGGGAGCTGTTTTTT | CASSLYGTSFTGELFF
TRBJ2-7 | TRBV20-1 | many | - | TGCAGTGCTAGCGGGAGCTCCTACGAGCAGTACTTC | CSASGSSYEQYF
TRBJ2-5 | TRBV9 | - | TRBD1 | TGTGCCAGCAGTGCGGGACAGGGTTTAGAGACCCAGTACTTC | CASSAGQGLETQYF
TRBJ1-1 | TRBV20-1 | - | - | TGCAGTGCTGAGGGGGGGGCGAACACTGAAGCTTTCTTT | CSAEGGANTEAFF
TRBJ1-4 | TRBV18 | - | - | TGTGCCAGCTCACCGGGAAGAGGGGGATGGAATGAAAAACTGTTTTTT | CASSPGRGGWNEKLFF
TRBJ2-5 | TRBV11-2 | - | - | TGTGCCAGCAGACAACCGATCCAAGAGACCCAGTACTTC | CASRQPIQETQYF
TRBJ2-7 | TRBV20-1 | - | - | TGCAGTGCTAGAGAGCAGAACGAGCAGTACTTC | CSAREQNEQYF
TRBJ2-2 | TRBV5-1 | once | TRBD2 | TGCGCCAGCAGGTTAATAGCGGGAGGGCCTACCGGGGAGCTGTTTTTT | CASRLIAGGPTGELFF
TRBJ2-1 | TRBV20-1 | - | - | TGCAGTGCTAGAATTTTCCTAGCGAGCGATGAGCAGTTCTTC | CSARIFLASDEQFF
TRBJ1-1 | TRBV6-1 | few | TRBD1 | TGTGCCAGCAGTTGGACAGGGGCGAACACTGAAGCTTTCTTT | CASSWTGANTEAFF
TRBJ2-2 | TRBV7-2 | - | - | TGTGCCAGCCGCAGGAGGGCGGTCGGGGAGCTGTTTTTT | CASRRRAVGELFF
TRBJ2-7 | TRBV27 | - | - | TGTGCCAGCAGTGCTAGACGGGACATCACCTACGAGCAGTACTTC | CASSARRDITYEQYF
TRBJ2-1 | TRBV2 | - | - | TGTGCCAGCACCCTAGCCTATGAGCGCTACAATGAGCAGTTCTTC | CASTLAYERYNEQFF
TRBJ1-5 | TRBV12-3/TRBV12-4 | few | TRBD1 | TGTGCCAGCAGTGACAGGGGTGACAATCAGCCCCAGCATTTT | CASSDRGDNQPQHF
TRBJ1-5 | TRBV3-1 | - | - | TGTGCCAGCAGCAAGGGGACCGGCAATCAGCCCCAGCATTTT | CASSKGTGNQPQHF
TRBJ2-1 | TRBV9 | - | - | TGTGCCAGCAGCCCTCACGGCCAAGTGGGCTCCTACAATGAGCAGTTCTTC | CASSPHGQVGSYNEQFF
TRBJ2-3 | TRBV7-9 | - | TRBD2 | TGTGCCAGCAGCCCTAGCGGGACAGACGCGTATTTT | CASSPSGTDAYF